This T cell receptor (beta chain) was profiled in a study of T-cell reconstitution after alpha-beta-depleted transplantation in children. This CDR3 has 15 amino acids. With 3 bases clipped from V and 7 bases from J, the junction kept 6 bases outside the gene matches. Per the germline V gene, CDR1 is MDHEN and CDR2 is SYDVKM. This clonotype has ten or more counts. Unique molecular identifiers were used to barcode this TCRbeta library. TCRdb fed the PCR reads into MiXCR, producing one record per CDR3 protein. Of 150,000 to 200,000 distinct CDR3 sequences listed, 6.3% are singletons. V usage is TRBV28 and J usage is TRBJ2-3; 11 bases align to TRBD2. Sequenced here: PBMCs, sampled before TCRalphabeta/CD19-depleted stem cell transplant. This receptor was obtained from a girl in the first two years of life with combined immunodeficiency, due to receive a stem cell transplant. The CDR3 bases are TGTGCCAGCAGTTTTTGGGGACTAGCGGAGAATACGCAGTATTTT. This translates into CASSFWGLAENTQYF.